The 18 T cell receptor beta chains below were found in one sample sequenced in a study of CD8+ T cells in alopecia areata. Extracted from the samples, RNA was reverse transcribed into cDNA to serve as the sequencing template. Sequencing used immunoSEQ multiplex PCR; TCRdb keeps in-frame clones, though not all of them. The top ten hold under 20% of the sample, which has 150,000 or so clones, approximately 49% seen once. This specimen was CD8+ T cells sorted from blood, taken at week 0. All receptors derive from a human donor with alopecia areata.

The chain joins TRBV10-3 to TRBJ2-7; 8 bases are shared with TRBD1. Germline V gene sequence: CDR1 ENHRY, CDR2 SYGVKD. This CDR3 contains 14 residues. The V segment lost 0 bases and the J segment 3 bases; nucleotides outside the gene matches: 1. CDR3 in amino acids: CAISESDRGYEQYF. In nucleotides, the CDR3 is TGTGCCATCAGTGAGTCAGACAGGGGCTACGAGCAGTACTTC.

This clone is a singleton in its sample. The V gene is TRBV4-1, the J gene TRBJ1-1; D is uncertain. The V end lost 6 bases, the J end lost 2 bases, and 16 bases lay between the germline ends. From germline, CDR1 is MGHRA and CDR2 YSYEKL. The length of the CDR3 is 15 residues. Here the CDR3 reads CASSFMVTVNTEAFF. The CDR3 region has the DNA TGCGCCAGCAGTTTTATGGTTACAGTCAACACTGAAGCTTTCTTT.

This clone turned up a few times. Different DNA sequences within this sample yield the same CDR3. The genes are TRBV27 and TRBJ1-5, with D possibly TRBD1 on 5 matching bases. CDR1 and CDR2 (germline): MNHEY, SMNVEV (reference sequence). The CDR3 totals 14 residues. V dropped 5 bases and J dropped 1 base, with 9 bases sitting between them. The CDR3 loop is CASSPRDSNQPQHF. CDR3 nucleotide sequence: TGTGCCAGCAGTCCCCGGGACAGCAATCAGCCCCAGCATTTT.

This chain uses TRBV13 with TRBJ2-5, with D tentatively TRBD1 (5 bases). The CDR3 runs to 14 residues. CDR1 and CDR2 from the germline V gene are PRHDT and FYEKMQ (reference sequence). V lost 2 bases and J lost 1, with 8 bases in between. The CDR3 spells CASSLIRAQETQYF. DNA for the CDR3: TGTGCCAGCAGCTTAATCAGGGCCCAAGAGACCCAGTACTTC.

This clone was found a few times. The rearrangement links TRBV2 to TRBJ2-1; 7 bases align to TRBD1. The germline CDR1 and CDR2 sequences are SNHLY and FYNNEI. V gave up 6 bases and J gave up 2 bases; unmatched junction bases: 7. The CDR3 length is 15 residues. CDR3: CASSLEQGPYNEQFF. The CDR3 DNA sequence: TGTGCCAGCAGCTTAGAACAGGGGCCCTACAATGAGCAGTTCTTC.

This rearrangement joins TRBV2 to TRBJ2-3; 9 nucleotides agree with TRBD2. This CDR3 has 14 residues. Looked up from germline, CDR1 is SNHLY and CDR2 is FYNNEI. V gave up 5 bases and J gave up 4 bases; unmatched junction bases: 4. The CDR3, as DNA: TGTGCCAGCAGTTGGACTAGCGTGCCAGATACGCAGTATTTT. It encodes CASSWTSVPDTQYF.

The chain links TRBV9 to TRBJ1-1, with a tentative D call TRBD1 (5 bases). The V gene lost 0 bases and the J gene lost 5 bases, with 8 bases spanning the gap. The germline V gene has CDR1 SGDLS and CDR2 YYNGEE. The CDR3 sequence is 13 residues long. The CDR3 reads CASSVAGITEAFF. The CDR3 nucleotides are TGTGCCAGCAGCGTAGCAGGGATAACTGAAGCTTTCTTT.

The genes are TRBV30 and TRBJ1-1; maybe TRBD1 (5 bases). V gave up 0 bases and J gave up 6 bases, with 11 bases separating them. CDR3 length: 13 amino acids. Germline V lookup: CDR1 GTSNPN, CDR2 SVGIG (reference sequence). Here the CDR3 reads CAWSVRERAEAFF. CDR3 nucleotide sequence: TGTGCCTGGAGTGTCAGGGAGAGGGCTGAAGCTTTCTTT.

CDR3 coding DNA: TGTGCCAGCAGTGGACGTCGAGGGACTAGCGATACAGATACGCAGTATTTT. Its protein product is CASSGRRGTSDTDTQYF. This rearrangement joins TRBV6-1 to TRBJ2-3, with TRBD2 matching 10 bases. J gave up 3 bases and V 4 bases, and 10 bases lay outside the gene matches. The CDR3 has 17 amino acids. From germline, CDR1 is MNHNS and CDR2 SASEGT.

The rearrangement joins TRBV30 to TRBJ2-7; D gene ambiguous. This CDR3 region has 13 residues. V was clipped by 1 base and J by 6 bases, with 13 bases between them. Germline lookup yields CDR1 GTSNPN and CDR2 SVGIG (reference sequence). The CDR3 here is CAWSDKPGFEQYF. In nucleotides, the CDR3 is TGTGCCTGGAGTGACAAGCCGGGTTTCGAGCAGTACTTC.

The CDR3 region is CSVGQGVNQPQHF. CDR3 sequence (DNA): TGCAGCGTTGGGCAGGGGGTCAATCAGCCCCAGCATTTT. The rearrangement uses TRBV29-1 and TRBJ1-5, with 7 bases fitting TRBD1. J lost 3 bases, V lost 4 bases, and 3 bases had no gene match. CDR3 length: 13 amino acids. The germline V gene encodes CDR1 SQVTM and CDR2 ANQGSEA.

The rearrangement uses TRBV6-6 and TRBJ1-5, with D tentatively TRBD1 (5 bases). The CDR3 runs 16 residues. V was trimmed by 0 bases and J by 7 bases, leaving 16 bases between them. Germline CDR1 MNHNY, CDR2 SVGAGI (reference sequence). CDR3 bases: TGTGCCAGCAGTTACTCCGCACGGGGGATCGACCAGCCCCAGCATTTT. Protein product: CASSYSARGIDQPQHF.

The CDR3 protein is CAWSGDTGELFF. CDR3 nucleotides: TGTGCCTGGAGTGGAGACACCGGGGAGCTGTTTTTT. The J gene is TRBJ2-2, the V gene TRBV30; no definite D call. Deletions cut 1 base from V and 3 bases from J, with 3 bases between. The germline gives CDR1 GTSNPN, CDR2 SVGIG (reference sequence). This CDR3 has 12 residues. Based on the CDR3 plus reference TRBV30 and TRBJ2-2, the full variable domain is SQTIHQWPATLVQPVGSPLSLECTVEGTSNPNLYWYRQAAGRGLQLLFYSVGIGQISSEVPQNLSASRPQDRQFILSSKKLLLSDSGFYLCAWSGDTGELFFGEGSRLTVL.

In nucleotides, the CDR3 is TGTGCCAGCAGCTTGATCAGGGGCGATGGCTACACCTTC. Protein product: CASSLIRGDGYTF. V gene TRBV5-4 combines with J gene TRBJ1-2, with a weak D call TRBD1 (6 bases). Germline loops: CDR1 SGHNT, CDR2 YYREEE (reference sequence). The CDR3 is 13 amino acids. The V end lost 1 base, the J end lost 6 bases, and 10 bases lay between the germline ends.

The rearrangement links TRBV27 to TRBJ2-1; D call uncertain. This CDR3 is built from 13 residues. Germline V gene data show CDR1 as MNHEY and CDR2 as SMNVEV (reference sequence). Trimming pared 6 bases from V and 3 bases from J, leaving 9 bases between. CDR3 in amino acids: CASRPGNYNEQFF. CDR3 coding DNA: TGTGCCAGCAGGCCCGGAAACTACAATGAGCAGTTCTTC.

CDR3 protein: CASSTQGYEQYF. The CDR3 nucleotides read TGTGCCAGCAGCACGCAAGGCTACGAGCAGTACTTC. V gene TRBV6-5 combines with J gene TRBJ2-7; D not resolved. Per the germline V gene, CDR1 is MNHEY and CDR2 is SVGAGI. Trimming took off 6 bases at V and 3 bases at J, with 9 bases between the two ends. The CDR3 spans 12 residues.

A few counts support this clone. V and J are TRBV29-1 and TRBJ2-7; D unclear. The CDR3 is 11 residues long. In germline, CDR1 is SQVTM, CDR2 ANQGSEA. Trimming left V 3 bases short and J 0 bases short, with 3 bases between. The CDR3 region is CSVEDSYEQYF. CDR3 DNA: TGCAGCGTTGAGGACTCCTACGAGCAGTACTTC.

The chain joins TRBV5-1 to TRBJ2-7, with D maybe TRBD1 (6 bases). Germline CDR1 SGHRS, CDR2 YFSETQ. V was clipped by 0 bases and J by 0 bases, with 16 bases between them. This CDR3 region has 17 residues. For the CDR3, the DNA is TGCGCCAGCAGCTTGGACCCCAACAGGGAAGGCTCCTACGAGCAGTACTTC. Translation: CASSLDPNREGSYEQYF.